This T cell receptor (beta chain) came from a study of OX40 agonist ivuxolimab in advanced cancers. The wider study: Dose-escalation patients were diagnosed with hepatocellular carcinoma, melanoma, renal cell cancer or head and neck cancer.

The table came from immunoSEQ multiplex PCR; TCRdb's copy has only in-frame clones and leaves some out. Among about 85,000 clones listed, 80% to 90% were seen once. The V and J ends lost 1 base and 7 bases respectively, with 26 bases between them. The CDR3 consists of 18 residues. Per the germline V gene, CDR1 is SGHKS and CDR2 is YYEKEE (reference sequence). This chain joins TRBV5-5 and TRBJ1-2; the D gene is possibly TRBD1 (6 bases). The sample in question was CD4+ or CD8+ T cells sorted from blood, obtained in a trial of the OX40 agonist ivuxolimab. The TCR sequence derives from an adult with an advanced solid tumor such as melanoma, head and neck, liver or kidney cancer. The CDR3 sequence: CASSLTGTLQARTGGYTF. The CDR3 DNA reads TGTGCCAGCAGCTTGACAGGGACCCTTCAAGCCCGGACGGGTGGCTACACCTTC.